These 27 T cell receptor beta chains came from one sample sequenced in a study of cytomegalovirus exposure and HLA in healthy donors. 60 Vbeta and 13 Jbeta primers were used in PCR. Profiled with immunoSEQ multiplex PCR; TCRdb holds only in-frame clones, not every one. The table shows 150,000 to 200,000 clones, with 65% to 70% occurring only once. The sample consisted of PBMCs. Receptors originate from a man in his thirties or forties in good health and CMV-seropositive.

Points on this clone: Only one base separates this from a far larger clonotype, so it likely reflects a read error. The chain uses TRBV7-2 and TRBJ2-7, with 9 bases aligning to TRBD1. After removal of 5 bases from V and 3 bases from J, the junction contained 5 bases not matched to a gene. The CDR3 is 14 amino acids. Per germline, CDR1 SGHTA and CDR2 FQGNSA. The CDR3 loop is CASSPWTGVYEQYF. The CDR3 bases are TGTGCCAGCAGCCCGTGGACAGGGGTCTACGAGCAGTACTTC. The whole variable domain, remainder taken from reference TRBV7-2 and TRBJ2-7, is GAGVSQSPSNKVTEKGKDVELRCDPISGHTALYWYRQSLGQGLEFLIYFQGNSAPDKSGLPSDRFSAERTGGSVSTLTIQRTQQEDSAVYLCASSPWTGVYEQYFGPGTRLTVT.

In this sample, this clone turned up a few times. The CDR3 DNA sequence: TGTTCCTACGTGGGGACAGGTAACACTGAAGCTTTCTTT. Residues: CSYVGTGNTEAFF. The chain has TRBV7-9 and TRBJ1-1; 8 nucleotides match TRBD1. Germline loops: CDR1 SEHNR, CDR2 FQNEAQ (reference sequence). The CDR3 sequence is 13 residues long. Using reference TRBV7-9 and TRBJ1-1 for the parts outside the CDR3, the full variable domain is DTGVSQNPRHKITKRGQNVTFRCDPISEHNRLYWYRQTLGQGPEFLTYFQNEAQLEKSRLLSDRFSAERPKGSFSTLEIQRTEQGDSAMYLCSYVGTGNTEAFFGQGTRLTVV.

The CDR3 DNA follows: TGTGCCAGCAGTTCCTTCGTGGGCGGCGGGAGGGCCCTCCGGGAGACCCAGTACTTC. This gives the protein CASSSFVGGGRALRETQYF. The chain employs TRBV28 and TRBJ2-5; 9 nucleotides agree with TRBD2. CDR3 length: 19 residues. Losses at the gene ends were 4 bases for V and 5 bases for J; bases not matched to a gene: 20. CDR1 and CDR2 from the germline V gene are MDHEN and SYDVKM.

The CDR3 coding sequence is TGTGCCAGCAGTGGGGGAGGGGACAACATTCAGTACTTC. It specifies CASSGGGDNIQYF. The chain employs TRBV25-1 and TRBJ2-4; 7 positions match TRBD2. The CDR3 loop spans 13 amino acids. V lost 4 bases and J lost 7; bases outside the gene matches: 4. The germline gives CDR1 MGHDK, CDR2 SYGVNS.

J is TRBJ1-2 and V is TRBV27; 9 bases map to TRBD1. The V gene end was trimmed by 4 bases and the J gene end by 3 bases; junction bases not matched to a gene: 3. The CDR3 extends over 14 amino acids. Looked up from germline, CDR1 is MNHEY and CDR2 is SMNVEV (reference sequence). The CDR3 nucleotides read TGTGCCAGCAGTTCGGACAGGGGAGACTATGGCTACACCTTC. Translating gives CASSSDRGDYGYTF.

This clone was recorded only once. The CDR3 DNA follows: TGCGCCAGCGTAGCGGTATCAAACGAGGGTACGCAGTATTTT. Its translation: CASVAVSNEGTQYF. The chain joins TRBV5-1 to TRBJ2-3, with D possibly matching TRBD2 (6 bases). The CDR3 length is 14 residues. Germline CDR1 SGHRS, CDR2 YFSETQ. V shed 7 bases and J shed 8 bases, with 20 bases lying between them.

The V and J genes are TRBV28 and TRBJ2-3; 10 bases fit TRBD2. Germline V gene lookup returns CDR1 MDHEN and CDR2 SYDVKM. The CDR3 sequence is 14 residues long. V shed 4 bases, J shed 5 bases, and the junction held 3 bases outside the gene matches. The CDR3 DNA follows: TGTGCCAGCAGTTCTAGCGGGAGTGGAGATACGCAGTATTTT. Translation: CASSSSGSGDTQYF.

The chain links TRBV10-3 to TRBJ2-3; 10 bases agree with TRBD1. CDR1 is ENHRY and CDR2 is SYGVKD in the germline V gene. V trimming: 4 bases; J trimming: 4 bases; junction bases outside the gene matches: 11. This CDR3 is 17 amino acids long. CDR3 DNA sequence: TGTGCCATCAGTGGCTCCGGGACAGGGGTTAACGCAGATACGCAGTATTTT. Translation gives CAISGSGTGVNADTQYF.

This clone occurred a few times. The chain joins TRBV6-5 to TRBJ1-2, with unresolved D. This CDR3 is built from 15 residues. Germline CDR1 and CDR2: MNHEY and SVGAGI. V was pared by 5 bases and J by 0 bases, with 13 bases between. The CDR3 sequence: CASSAGSNSNYGYTF. CDR3 sequence (DNA): TGTGCCAGCAGTGCCGGGTCGAACTCTAACTATGGCTACACCTTC.

This chain links TRBV18 with TRBJ1-1; TRBD1 is a possible D gene (5 bases). Per germline, CDR1 KGHSH and CDR2 LQKENI. The CDR3 is 14 amino acids. Trimming took off 5 bases at V and 1 base at J, with 11 bases between the two ends. The CDR3 spells CASSSGAANTEAFF. CDR3 nucleotide sequence: TGTGCCAGCTCAAGTGGGGCTGCGAACACTGAAGCTTTCTTT.

A few counts support this clone. The rearrangement uses TRBV2 and TRBJ1-2; 7 nucleotides line up with TRBD1. The V gene end was trimmed by 3 bases and the J gene end by 0 bases; junction bases not matched to a gene: 7. Germline lookup yields CDR1 SNHLY and CDR2 FYNNEI. The length of the CDR3 is 16 residues. CDR3 in amino acids: CASSDQGGLANYGYTF. In DNA form, the CDR3 reads TGTGCCAGCAGTGACCAGGGGGGCCTCGCTAACTATGGCTACACCTTC.

The sample holds a few counts of this clone. CDR3 coding DNA: TGCGCCAGCAGCCAGTACGGGGAGCAGTACTTC. Its protein product is CASSQYGEQYF. The J gene is TRBJ2-5, the V gene TRBV4-1; tentative D call: TRBD2 (5 bases). Trimming left V 3 bases short and J 11 bases short, with 10 bases between. Germline V CDR1 and CDR2: MGHRA, YSYEKL. This CDR3 spans 11 amino acids.

The CDR3 nucleotides are TGCGCCAGCAGCTTGGTAGCGGCAGGAACCTCCTACAATGAGCAGTTCTTC. Its translation is CASSLVAAGTSYNEQFF. J is TRBJ2-1 and V is TRBV5-1; a weak D match, TRBD2 (6 bases). Germline lookup yields CDR1 SGHRS and CDR2 YFSETQ. V was shortened by 0 bases and J by 0 bases, with 13 bases between the two germline ends. The CDR3 loop spans 17 amino acids.

The V and J genes are TRBV5-4 and TRBJ2-3, with 13 positions matching TRBD2. The V gene end was trimmed by 3 bases and the J gene end by 1 base; junction bases not matched to a gene: 8. This CDR3 has 18 amino acids. Germline CDR1 is SGHNT and CDR2 is YYREEE (reference sequence). The CDR3 coding sequence is TGTGCCAGCAGCTACGGGACTAGCGGGAATGATGGCACAGATACGCAGTATTTT. It is translated as CASSYGTSGNDGTDTQYF.

This clone was observed a handful of times. V usage is TRBV18 and J usage is TRBJ1-2; TRBD1 matches at 9 bases. V was clipped by 3 bases and J by 8 bases; unmatched bases: 7. The germline V gene encodes CDR1 KGHSH and CDR2 LQKENI. This CDR3 comprises 14 residues. Written as DNA, the CDR3 is TGTGCCAGCTCACCGCAGGGACAGGGTACAGGCTACACCTTC. It yields the protein CASSPQGQGTGYTF.

The chain recombines TRBV10-3 with TRBJ2-7; perhaps TRBD2 as D (6 bases). There are 14 residues in the CDR3. Per the germline V gene, CDR1 is ENHRY and CDR2 is SYGVKD. Trimming stripped 4 bases from V and 3 bases from J, with 13 bases between. The CDR3 here is CAISGGLSVYEQYF. In DNA, the CDR3 is TGTGCCATCAGTGGAGGACTATCCGTCTACGAGCAGTACTTC.

The chain combines TRBV11-3 with TRBJ1-1, with 7 bases identical to TRBD1. V shed 5 bases and J 0 bases; nucleotides not matched to a gene: 0. Per the germline V gene, CDR1 is SGHNT and CDR2 is YENEEA. CDR3 length: 13 amino acids. Here the CDR3 reads CASSGQVNTEAFF. In nucleotides, the CDR3 is TGTGCCAGCAGCGGACAGGTGAACACTGAAGCTTTCTTT.

The CDR3 here is CASSRRGGKETQYF. In nucleotides, the CDR3 is TGTGCCAGCAGTCGTAGAGGGGGAAAAGAGACCCAGTACTTC. The V gene is TRBV27, the J gene TRBJ2-5; D possibly corresponds to TRBD1 (6 bases). Germline CDR1 is MNHEY and CDR2 is SMNVEV (reference sequence). The CDR3 extends over 14 amino acids. V lost 5 bases and J lost 3, with 13 bases in between.

The chain recombines TRBV27 with TRBJ1-5, with D perhaps matching TRBD1 (5 bases). Germline V gene sequence: CDR1 MNHEY, CDR2 SMNVEV (reference sequence). The CDR3 is 13 amino acids. The V end lost 5 bases, the J end lost 7 bases, and 12 bases lay between the germline ends. CDR3 in amino acids: CASSPQGFQPQHF. Written as DNA, the CDR3 is TGTGCCAGCAGTCCTCAGGGATTCCAGCCCCAGCATTTT.

The chain couples TRBV28 to TRBJ2-3, with a weak D call TRBD2 (6 bases). CDR3 length: 15 amino acids. Germline CDR1 MDHEN, CDR2 SYDVKM. Deletions cut 7 bases from V and 0 bases from J, with 14 bases between. The CDR3 reads CASTGGGGSTDTQYF. CDR3 in DNA: TGTGCCAGCACCGGGGGTGGCGGGAGCACAGATACGCAGTATTTT.

The V and J genes are TRBV6-5 and TRBJ2-5; no clear D gene. The germline V gene has CDR1 MNHEY and CDR2 SVGAGI. The CDR3 sequence is 14 residues long. The V and J ends lost 0 bases and 2 bases respectively, with 7 bases between them. CDR3 coding DNA: TGTGCCAGCAGTTACTCGATACTTCAAGAGACCCAGTACTTC. Translation gives CASSYSILQETQYF.

The J gene is TRBJ2-1, the V gene TRBV5-8; 8 bases fit TRBD2. The germline V gene encodes CDR1 SGHTS and CDR2 YDEGEE. CDR3 length equals 15 residues. Trimming took 5 bases from V and 5 from J; bases not matched to a gene: 9. CDR3 protein: CASSPDGREHNEQFF. The CDR3 DNA reads as TGTGCCAGCAGTCCCGACGGGAGGGAACACAATGAGCAGTTCTTC.

This sequence joins TRBV5-4 and TRBJ1-1; D gene uncertain. CDR1 is SGHNT, CDR2 YYREEE, per germline (reference sequence). CDR3 length: 12 amino acids. V gave up 3 bases and J gave up 7 bases, with 10 bases separating them. The CDR3 bases are TGTGCCAGCAGCTCGCCGGTAGATGAAGCTTTCTTT. Translating gives CASSSPVDEAFF. Variable domain in full (rest from reference TRBV5-4 and TRBJ1-1): ETGVTQSPTHLIKTRGQQVTLRCSSQSGHNTVSWYQQALGQGPQFIFQYYREEENGRGNFPPRFSGLQFPNYSSELNVNALELDDSALYLCASSSPVDEAFFGQGTRLTVV.

This clone was seen ten or more times. The gene calls are TRBV4-1 and TRBJ2-7; D is unclear. This CDR3 is 13 amino acids long. Germline V lookup: CDR1 MGHRA, CDR2 YSYEKL. The V gene lost 2 bases and the J gene lost 7 bases, with 12 bases spanning the gap. Here the CDR3 DNA reads TGCGCCAGCAGCCAAAATTTGGGCAGGGAGCAGTACTTC. The encoded protein is CASSQNLGREQYF.

The chain carries TRBV30 and TRBJ1-2, with a possible D match to TRBD1 (5 bases). Trimming shortened V by 4 bases and J by 2 bases, and 8 bases separated the two germline ends. The CDR3 is 12 amino acids. CDR1 and CDR2 (germline): GTSNPN, SVGIG (reference sequence). Written as DNA, the CDR3 is TGTGCCTGGAACCAGGGAAACTATGGCTACACCTTC. It codes for CAWNQGNYGYTF.

The J gene is TRBJ1-4, the V gene TRBV29-1; D is unclear. Trimming shortened V by 6 bases and J by 4 bases, and 3 bases separated the two germline ends. There are 10 residues in the CDR3. Looked up from germline, CDR1 is SQVTM and CDR2 is ANQGSEA. CDR3 DNA sequence: TGCAGCGTCGGTAATGAAAAACTGTTTTTT. Translated: CSVGNEKLFF.

The chain links TRBV13 to TRBJ2-1; 7 nucleotides line up with TRBD2. Germline loops: CDR1 PRHDT, CDR2 FYEKMQ (reference sequence). The CDR3 runs to 15 residues. V gave up 3 bases and J gave up 2 bases; unmatched junction bases: 4. The CDR3 sequence: CASSFFLAAYNEQFF. DNA of the CDR3: TGTGCCAGCAGCTTCTTTCTAGCGGCCTACAATGAGCAGTTCTTC. Using reference TRBV13 and TRBJ2-1 for the parts outside the CDR3, the full variable domain is AAGVIQSPRHLIKEKRETATLKCYPIPRHDTVYWYQQGPGQDPQFLISFYEKMQSDKGSIPDRFSAQQFSDYHSELNMSSLELGDSALYFCASSFFLAAYNEQFFGPGTRLTVL.